The 11 T cell receptor beta chains in this list originate from one sample, sequenced in a study of T cells in Graves' hyperthyroidism and ophthalmopathy. Template material for amplifying TCR beta CDR3 regions consisted of RNA transcripts. The HTBI primer set was used in a first-round RT-PCR of the TCR CDR3. TCRdb fed the multiplex PCR reads into MiXCR, producing one record per CDR3 protein. The data contain 500,000 to 750,000 distinct CDR3 sequences, 15% to 19% of them singletons. Sequencing used blood. The receptors stem from a woman aged 25-40 years with Graves' hyperthyroidism.

There are many counts of this clonotype. The chain has TRBV11-2 and TRBJ1-1; D possibly corresponds to TRBD1 (5 bases). CDR3 length: 13 residues. Trimming removed 4 bases from V and 5 bases from J, with 11 bases in between. Germline assignment: CDR1 SGHAT and CDR2 FQNNGV. The CDR3 here is CASSSSSGTEAFF. As DNA, the CDR3 is TGTGCCAGCAGCTCCTCCTCAGGGACTGAAGCTTTCTTT.

The sample holds a few counts of this clonotype. The genes are TRBV4-1 and TRBJ2-3; 15 bases are a match to TRBD2. This CDR3 comprises 21 residues. The V gene end was trimmed by 0 bases and the J gene end by 6 bases; junction bases not matched to a gene: 16. Germline V gene lookup returns CDR1 MGHRA and CDR2 YSYEKL. The CDR3: CASSQDIGRGLAGGPGDTQYF. CDR3 in DNA: TGCGCCAGCAGCCAAGATATCGGACGCGGACTAGCGGGAGGGCCGGGTGATACGCAGTATTTT.

This clonotype was picked up many times. The chain is built from TRBV5-1 and TRBJ2-7; 11 nucleotides match TRBD2. Germline CDR1 reads SGHRS; CDR2 reads YFSETQ. Unmatched junction bases numbered 4, after V lost 4 bases and J lost 4 bases. This CDR3 has 14 amino acids. This CDR3 is CASSVGTSGYEQYF. The DNA of the CDR3 is TGCGCCAGCAGCGTCGGGACTAGCGGTTACGAGCAGTACTTC.

V and J are TRBV7-2 and TRBJ2-7; unclear D gene. Germline V gives CDR1 SGHTA, CDR2 FQGNSA. The V end was cut by 4 bases, the J end by 1 base, with 14 bases between. This CDR3 contains 15 residues. CDR3 DNA sequence: TGTGCCAGCAGCTCGGGTCGGTGGGTTTCCTACGAGCAGTACTTC. The encoded protein is CASSSGRWVSYEQYF.

This clonotype was detected ten times or more. This sequence joins TRBV27 and TRBJ2-7; the match to TRBD2 covers 11 bases. CDR3 size: 14 residues. J was trimmed by 3 bases and V by 6 bases; bases with no gene match: 4. The germline V gene has CDR1 MNHEY and CDR2 SMNVEV (reference sequence). The CDR3 DNA is TGTGCCAGCAGCCCCGGGACTAGCGGCTACGAGCAGTACTTC. It codes for CASSPGTSGYEQYF.

This clonotype showed up just a few times. The chain is built from TRBV4-1 and TRBJ2-7, with 7 bases that match TRBD2. J was trimmed by 2 bases and V by 2 bases; bases with no gene match: 6. The CDR3 covers 15 residues. Germline V gene sequence: CDR1 MGHRA, CDR2 YSYEKL. Here the CDR3 reads CASSQSRDYAYEQYF. For the CDR3, the DNA is TGCGCCAGCAGCCAAAGCCGGGACTACGCCTACGAGCAGTACTTC.

In its sample, this clonotype was seen a few times. This rearrangement joins TRBV14 to TRBJ1-4, with 7 bases lining up with TRBD1. CDR3 length equals 15 residues. J gave up 8 bases and V 2 bases, and 8 bases lay outside the gene matches. Per germline, CDR1 SGHDN and CDR2 FVKESK. The CDR3 protein is CASSQIGGTWEKLFF. CDR3 bases: TGTGCCAGCAGCCAAATAGGGGGCACGTGGGAAAAACTGTTTTTT.

This clonotype was picked up a small number of times. V is TRBV19 and J is TRBJ1-5, with 11 bases fitting TRBD1. Germline V lookup: CDR1 LNHDA, CDR2 SQIVND (reference sequence). J lost 2 bases, V lost 6 bases, and 6 bases had no gene match. The CDR3 contains 16 residues. CDR3 sequence reads: CASRDKGQGGNQPQHF. The CDR3 DNA is TGTGCCAGTAGGGACAAGGGACAGGGGGGCAATCAGCCCCAGCATTTT.

Here the CDR3 DNA reads TGCAGTGCTAGAGTTTGGGGGTTCCCAGAGACCCAGTACTTC. The encoded protein is CSARVWGFPETQYF. The V and J genes are TRBV20-1 and TRBJ2-5; D possibly matches TRBD1 or TRBD2 (5 bases each). The CDR3 spans 14 residues. The V end was cut by 1 base, the J end by 4 bases, with 13 bases between. The V gene's germline CDR1 is DFQATT and CDR2 SNEGSKA (reference sequence).

The table lists this clonotype with a few counts. The V call is TRBV14, the J call TRBJ2-1; 16 bases agree with TRBD2. This CDR3 spans 19 amino acids. CDR1 and CDR2 from the germline V gene are SGHDN and FVKESK. V lost 3 bases, J lost 8 bases, and 13 bases stayed unmatched. The CDR3 nucleotides read TGTGCCAGCAGCCACCTCCCGGGACTAGCGGGAGGGAGGGCCGATGAGCAGTTCTTC. This translates into CASSHLPGLAGGRADEQFF.

In this sample, this clonotype turned up many times. The V call is TRBV29-1, the J call TRBJ1-2, with D perhaps matching TRBD1 (5 bases). Per germline, CDR1 SQVTM and CDR2 ANQGSEA. Trimming stripped 1 base from V and 2 bases from J, with 8 bases between. CDR3 length equals 13 residues. CDR3 residues: CSVEGGPNYGYTF. The CDR3 DNA sequence: TGCAGCGTTGAAGGGGGCCCAAACTATGGCTACACCTTC. Variable domain in full (rest from reference TRBV29-1 and TRBJ1-2): SAVISQKPSRDICQRGTSLTIQCQVDSQVTMMFWYRQQPGQSLTLIATANQGSEATYESGFVIDKFPISRPNLTFSTLTVSNMSPEDSSIYLCSVEGGPNYGYTFGSGTRLTVV.